This is a list of T cell receptor beta chains from one sample in a study of blood T cell repertoires in COVID-19. Using immunoSEQ multiplex PCR, the repertoire was profiled, and TCRdb retains in-frame clones only, with some absent. This table has about 270,000 clones, 82% appearing once. Input material: peripheral blood. Every receptor here comes from a woman aged 18-29 years with acute or convalescent COVID-19. CDR3s leave out the opening cysteine and the closing phenylalanine or tryptophan. The order of the fields is clone size, J gene, V gene, CDR3 protein. The size entry is marked missing in some rows and otherwise reads once, few, many or a size class.

- | TRBJ2-7 | TRBV5-4 | ASRGTGDLYYEQY
- | TRBJ1-1 | TRBV7-8 | ASSFERGYTEAF
- | TRBJ1-3 | TRBV5-1 | ASSLQGAGNTIY
few | TRBJ2-3 | TRBV10-3 | AISGAVGPSTDTQY
- | TRBJ1-4 | TRBV20-1 | SASLRHLATNEKLF
- | TRBJ2-7 | TRBV29-1 | SVGGSYEQY
- | TRBJ1-2 | TRBV6-5 | ASSDRGSYGYT
once | TRBJ2-5 | TRBV6-5 | ASRLAGGRGETQY
- | TRBJ1-1 | TRBV30 | AWSVRQTGNTEAF
- | TRBJ2-3 | TRBV3-1/TRBV3-2 | ASSLRGTGSTDTQY
- | TRBJ2-6 | TRBV4-3 | ASSQPTFPSGANVLT
- | TRBJ2-7 | TRBV28 | ASSPATSGRAFEQY
- | TRBJ2-3 | TRBV30 | AWSGLAYTQY
- | TRBJ1-5 | TRBV6-2/TRBV6-3 | ASSYGANQPQH
- | TRBJ1-3 | TRBV21-1 | ASSRTGLNTIY
- | TRBJ2-3 | TRBV24-1 | ATSSAGSTDTQY
- | TRBJ1-6 | TRBV2 | ASSVQMTVNSPLH
- | TRBJ2-1 | TRBV20-1 | SASKGGVYNEQF
- | TRBJ2-7 | TRBV6-2/TRBV6-3 | ASSLRLALGYEQY
- | TRBJ1-2 | TRBV4-1 | ASSQLDRDLVYT
- | TRBJ2-6 | TRBV27 | ASSLRQFYSGANVLT
- | TRBJ2-7 | TRBV5-1 | ASSLAGGGGSPGEQY
- | TRBJ2-2 | TRBV30 | AWSGGTGGYRELF
- | TRBJ1-1 | TRBV6-6 | ASRQGNTEAF
- | TRBJ2-3 | TRBV11-2 | ASSPQLRVSTDTQY
few | TRBJ1-1 | TRBV28 | ASSGQLGTEAF
- | TRBJ1-1 | TRBV6-5 | ASRGTGGLAF
- | TRBJ2-5 | TRBV29-1 | SVAVSQETQY
- | TRBJ1-5 | TRBV6-5 | ASRGDRDQPQH
- | TRBJ1-2 | TRBV6-1 | ASSENHSYGYT
- | TRBJ2-3 | TRBV19 | ASSIAWTSGGTDTQY
- | TRBJ2-7 | TRBV7-2 | ASSLAGGSYEQY
- | TRBJ2-5 | TRBV5-4 | ASSFPGQGETQY
- | TRBJ2-5 | TRBV5-1 | ASSFSGSVAETQY
- | TRBJ1-4 | TRBV5-1 | ASSLGGTGTNEKLF
few | TRBJ2-7 | TRBV10-2 | ASSGVSGPSSYEQY
- | TRBJ2-3 | TRBV27 | ASSLWVAGGGTQY
- | TRBJ1-6 | TRBV14 | ASSQDSPWGGLH
once | TRBJ2-5 | TRBV7-2 | ASSVGSTRTQY
- | TRBJ2-1 | TRBV7-3 | ASSLNPGGRGPSYNEQF
- | TRBJ1-2 | TRBV20-1 | SASQGQTYYGYT
- | TRBJ2-7 | TRBV4-3 | ASSLDFSYEQY
few | TRBJ2-3 | TRBV7-8 | ASSLRLAGDTQY
few | TRBJ1-3 | TRBV6-1 | ASSEGTGAGNTIY
- | TRBJ2-1 | TRBV14 | ASSQGRTSGTYNEQF
- | TRBJ2-1 | TRBV2 | ASSEDVVAGLEQF
- | TRBJ1-5 | TRBV2 | ASRDDRGNQPQH
- | TRBJ2-2 | TRBV2 | ASSRDSNTGELF
- | TRBJ2-2 | TRBV5-6 | ASSLSIRGNTGELF
- | TRBJ1-5 | TRBV10-3 | AISDVTGWASSQH
- | TRBJ2-4 | TRBV5-1 | ASSSTGTGENIQY